These 9 T cell receptor beta chains were sequenced from one sample in a study of type 1 regulatory T cells. These receptors' targets are unknown. Study outcomes and limitations: Compared with non-Tr1 cells, Tr1 cells showed a narrower TCR repertoire.

TCRdb re-derived calls from the reads in MiXCR, one entry per CDR3 protein. The profile covers tens of thousands of distinct CDR3 sequences, with less than 25% appearing a single time and less than 10% taken by the ten largest. The sample taken for sequencing was cultured type 1 regulatory T (Tr1) cells, either the whole culture or a sorted fraction (not recorded which). The source of these receptors is a human donor in good health.

V is TRBV6-1 and J is TRBJ1-5, with a tentative D call TRBD1 (6 bases). Trimming pared 1 base from V and 7 bases from J, leaving 14 bases between. CDR1 and CDR2 (germline): MNHNS, SASEGT. This CDR3 spans 15 amino acids. CDR3 protein: CASSEGPGAKQPQHF. In DNA form, the CDR3 reads TGTGCCAGCAGTGAAGGCCCGGGGGCAAAGCAGCCCCAGCATTTT.

This clonotype was picked up a small number of times. The V and J genes are TRBV7-8 and TRBJ1-4; D possibly corresponds to TRBD1 (6 bases). The V and J ends lost 3 bases and 8 bases respectively, with 13 bases between them. The CDR3 totals 14 residues. CDR1 is SGHVS and CDR2 is FQNEAQ in the germline V gene. CDR3 loop: CASSFGRGREKLFF. The CDR3 DNA is TGTGCCAGCAGCTTCGGCAGGGGCCGGGAAAAACTGTTTTTT. Looking up the rest from reference TRBV7-8 and TRBJ1-4 gives the full variable domain: GAGVSQSPRYKVAKRGQDVALRCDPISGHVSLFWYQQALGQGPEFLTYFQNEAQLDKSGLPSDRFFAERPEGSVSTLKIQRTQQEDSAVYLCASSFGRGREKLFFGSGTQLSVL.

J is TRBJ2-3 and V is TRBV12-3 or TRBV12-4; TRBD2 agrees at 7 bases. The CDR3 has 16 residues. With 3 bases clipped from V and 4 bases from J, the junction kept 10 bases outside the gene matches. DNA for the CDR3: TGTGCCAGCAGTTTTGGGCAAGCGGGAAGGGCAGATACGCAGTATTTT. Translation gives CASSFGQAGRADTQYF.

There are a few counts of this clonotype. V usage is TRBV7-9 and J usage is TRBJ1-5; D call uncertain. The CDR3 sequence is 12 residues long. Trimming cost V 6 bases and J 3 bases, with 6 bases left between them. CDR1 and CDR2 from the germline V gene are SEHNR and FQNEAQ (reference sequence). DNA of the CDR3: TGTGCCAGCAGGGGTAACAATCAGCCCCAGCATTTT. Amino acid sequence: CASRGNNQPQHF.

The chain combines TRBV28 with TRBJ2-7; tentative D call: TRBD2 (5 bases). Trimming left V 3 bases short and J 1 base short, with 10 bases between. In germline, CDR1 is MDHEN, CDR2 SYDVKM. CDR3 length: 14 residues. The CDR3 bases are TGTGCCAGCAGTTTCGTAAGCGGATCCTACGAGCAGTACTTC. Encoded protein: CASSFVSGSYEQYF.

In this sample, this clonotype turned up a few times. The V and J genes are TRBV20-1 and TRBJ2-7, with D perhaps TRBD2 (5 bases). V was clipped by 1 base and J by 6 bases, with 7 bases between them. The CDR3 contains 11 residues. The V gene's germline CDR1 is DFQATT and CDR2 SNEGSKA (reference sequence). CDR3 nucleotide sequence: TGCAGTGCTAGAGGAGGGCCCGAGCAGTACTTC. As protein: CSARGGPEQYF.

This clonotype occurred many times. The genes are TRBV5-1 and TRBJ1-1, with 8 bases identical to TRBD1. The germline V gene has CDR1 SGHRS and CDR2 YFSETQ. The CDR3 totals 15 residues. V lost 2 bases to trimming and J lost 2 bases; unmatched junction nucleotides: 5. The DNA for the CDR3 is TGCGCCAGCAGCTTCACAGGACAGGGAAACACTGAAGCTTTCTTT. Its translation is CASSFTGQGNTEAFF.

In its sample, this clonotype was seen a few times. The J gene is TRBJ2-5, the V gene TRBV12-3 or TRBV12-4, with no clear D. The ends were cut back, 5 bases at V and 3 bases at J, with 13 bases in the middle. This CDR3 is 14 amino acids long. CDR3 in DNA: TGTGCCAGCAGTGGCTTTCGCAGAAAAGAGACCCAGTACTTC. Translating gives CASSGFRRKETQYF.

This clonotype occurred many times. This chain links TRBV5-1 with TRBJ2-7, with D tentatively TRBD1 (5 bases). V was pared by 0 bases and J by 3 bases, with 10 bases between. Germline CDR1 and CDR2: SGHRS and YFSETQ. The CDR3 length is 14 residues. CDR3 protein: CASSLVGQGYEQYF. As DNA, the CDR3 is TGCGCCAGCAGCTTGGTGGGGCAGGGCTACGAGCAGTACTTC.